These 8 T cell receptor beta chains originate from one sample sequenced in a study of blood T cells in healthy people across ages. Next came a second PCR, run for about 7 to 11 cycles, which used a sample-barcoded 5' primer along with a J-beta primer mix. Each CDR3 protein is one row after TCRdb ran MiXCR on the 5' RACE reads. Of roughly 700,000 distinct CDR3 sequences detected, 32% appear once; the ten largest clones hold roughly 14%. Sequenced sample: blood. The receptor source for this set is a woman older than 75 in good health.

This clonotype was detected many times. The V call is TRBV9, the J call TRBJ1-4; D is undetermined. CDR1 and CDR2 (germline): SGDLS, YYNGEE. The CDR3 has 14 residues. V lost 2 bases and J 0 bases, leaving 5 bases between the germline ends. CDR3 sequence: CASSVGATNEKLFF. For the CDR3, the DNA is TGTGCCAGCAGCGTCGGTGCAACTAATGAAAAACTGTTTTTT.

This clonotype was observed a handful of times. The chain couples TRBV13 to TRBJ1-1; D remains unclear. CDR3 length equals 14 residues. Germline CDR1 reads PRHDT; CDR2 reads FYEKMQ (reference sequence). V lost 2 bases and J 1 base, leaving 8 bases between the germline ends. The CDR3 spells CASSLRSANTEAFF. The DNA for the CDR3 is TGTGCCAGCAGCTTAAGGTCAGCGAACACTGAAGCTTTCTTT.

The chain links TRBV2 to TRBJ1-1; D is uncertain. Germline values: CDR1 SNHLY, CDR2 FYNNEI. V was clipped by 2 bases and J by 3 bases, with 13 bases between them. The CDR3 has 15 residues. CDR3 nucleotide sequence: TGTGCCAGCAGTGAAAATTGGCAGGTGGACACTGAAGCTTTCTTT. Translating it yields CASSENWQVDTEAFF.

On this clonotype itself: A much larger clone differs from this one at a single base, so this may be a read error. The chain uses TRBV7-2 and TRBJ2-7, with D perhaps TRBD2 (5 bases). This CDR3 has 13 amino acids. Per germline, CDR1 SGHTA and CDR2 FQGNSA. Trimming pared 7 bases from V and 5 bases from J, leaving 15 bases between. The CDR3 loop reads CASTPSQNHEQYF. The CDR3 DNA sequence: TGTGCCAGCACCCCTAGCCAGAACCACGAGCAGTACTTC.

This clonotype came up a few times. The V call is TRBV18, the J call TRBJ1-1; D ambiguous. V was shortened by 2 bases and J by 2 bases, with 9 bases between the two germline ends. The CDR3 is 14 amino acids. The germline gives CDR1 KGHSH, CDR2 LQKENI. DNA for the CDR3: TGTGCCAGCTCACCATCGCAGGACAACACTGAAGCTTTCTTT. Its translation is CASSPSQDNTEAFF.

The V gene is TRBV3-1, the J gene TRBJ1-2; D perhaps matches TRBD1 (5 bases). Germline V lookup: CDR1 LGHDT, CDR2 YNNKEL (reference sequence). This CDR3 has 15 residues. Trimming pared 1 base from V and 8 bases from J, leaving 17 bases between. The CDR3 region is CASSQVLDRGGGYTF. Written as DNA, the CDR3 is TGTGCCAGCAGCCAAGTCCTAGACCGGGGCGGGGGCTACACCTTC.

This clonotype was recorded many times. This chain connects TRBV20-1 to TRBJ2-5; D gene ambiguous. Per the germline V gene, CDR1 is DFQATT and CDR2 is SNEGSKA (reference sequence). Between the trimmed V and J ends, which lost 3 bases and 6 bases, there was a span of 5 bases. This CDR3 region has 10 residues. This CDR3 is CSASYQTQYF. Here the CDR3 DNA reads TGCAGTGCTAGTTACCAGACCCAGTACTTC.

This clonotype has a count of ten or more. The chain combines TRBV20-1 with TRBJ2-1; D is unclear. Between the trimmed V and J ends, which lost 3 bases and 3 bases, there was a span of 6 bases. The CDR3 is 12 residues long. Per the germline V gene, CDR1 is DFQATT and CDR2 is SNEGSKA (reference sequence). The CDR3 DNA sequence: TGCAGTGCTAGTGGTCACTACAATGAGCAGTTCTTC. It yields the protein CSASGHYNEQFF.